These T cell receptor beta chains were read from a single sample in a study of blood T cell repertoires in COVID-19. This table comes from immunoSEQ multiplex PCR, and its TCRdb copy is limited to in-frame clones, with some not included. Of about 160,000 clones listed, 75% to 90% are singletons. Material for sequencing was peripheral blood. The source of these receptors is a human donor with acute or convalescent COVID-19. The donor label of this sample is uncertain. Each CDR3 is given with its conserved first and last residue. The D gene is left open where the match is weak. The size field is filled for only some rows; it gives once, few, many or a size class.

clone size: NA
V gene: TRBV30
J gene: TRBJ1-1
D gene: TRBD1
CDR3 DNA: TGTGCCGGCGGGAAAATAACAGGGGTCGGTGAAGCTTTCTTT
CDR3 protein: CAGGKITGVGEAFF

clone size: NA
V gene: TRBV7-3
J gene: TRBJ2-3
D gene: TRBD2
CDR3 DNA: TGTGCCAGCAGCCCGGGACTAGCGGGGATAGGCACAGATACGCAGTATTTT
CDR3 protein: CASSPGLAGIGTDTQYF

clone size: NA
V gene: TRBV4-3
J gene: TRBJ1-1
D gene: NA
CDR3 DNA: TGCGCCAGCAGCCAAGATCCGGGAGACACTGAAGCTTTCTTT
CDR3 protein: CASSQDPGDTEAFF

clone size: NA
V gene: TRBV7-9
J gene: TRBJ2-3
D gene: TRBD1
CDR3 DNA: TGTGCCAGCAGACCCCGACAGGGGGCGCCGATCGACGAAGATACGCAGTATTTT
CDR3 protein: CASRPRQGAPIDEDTQYF

clone size: once
V gene: TRBV5-1
J gene: TRBJ1-6
D gene: TRBD1
CDR3 DNA: TGCGCCAGCAGCGCGGGACAGGGCGATAATTCACCCCTCCACTTT
CDR3 protein: CASSAGQGDNSPLHF

clone size: NA
V gene: TRBV24-1
J gene: TRBJ1-5
D gene: NA
CDR3 DNA: TGTGCCACCAGTGACTCACAGTCCTATCAGCCCCAGCATTTT
CDR3 protein: CATSDSQSYQPQHF

clone size: NA
V gene: TRBV9
J gene: TRBJ2-2
D gene: NA
CDR3 DNA: TGTGCCAGCAGCCCCCTCCCGATCGGCGGGGAGCTGTTTTTT
CDR3 protein: CASSPLPIGGELFF

clone size: NA
V gene: TRBV29-1
J gene: TRBJ1-4
D gene: NA
CDR3 DNA: TGCAGCGTTCAAACCCCGGGGAGGGATGAAAAACTGTTTTTT
CDR3 protein: CSVQTPGRDEKLFF

clone size: NA
V gene: TRBV27
J gene: TRBJ1-1
D gene: NA
CDR3 DNA: TGTGCCAGCAAACTACTCCAGGGTGACACTGAAGCTTTCTTT
CDR3 protein: CASKLLQGDTEAFF

clone size: NA
V gene: TRBV5-4
J gene: TRBJ2-3
D gene: TRBD2
CDR3 DNA: TGTGCCAGCAGCTTGATAGCGGGGGGAGCAGATACGCAGTATTTT
CDR3 protein: CASSLIAGGADTQYF

clone size: NA
V gene: TRBV18
J gene: TRBJ1-6
D gene: TRBD1
CDR3 DNA: TGTGCCAGCTCACCCGGGACAGGGAATAATTCACCCCTCCACTTT
CDR3 protein: CASSPGTGNNSPLHF

clone size: NA
V gene: TRBV30
J gene: TRBJ1-2
D gene: TRBD1
CDR3 DNA: TGTGCCTGGATTAGAACCGGGACAGTGGGCTATGGCTACACCTTC
CDR3 protein: CAWIRTGTVGYGYTF

clone size: NA
V gene: TRBV18
J gene: TRBJ2-6
D gene: TRBD2
CDR3 DNA: TGTGCCAGCTCACCTCGTGTCACGGGACTAGCGGGCTCTGGGGCCAACGTCCTGACTTTC
CDR3 protein: CASSPRVTGLAGSGANVLTF

clone size: NA
V gene: TRBV27
J gene: TRBJ1-2
D gene: TRBD1
CDR3 DNA: TGTGCCAGCGCTGGCGGGACAGGGTCCCTTGGCTACACCTTC
CDR3 protein: CASAGGTGSLGYTF

clone size: few
V gene: TRBV16
J gene: TRBJ1-6
D gene: NA
CDR3 DNA: TGTGCCAGCAGCCAATCGATCTCAGGAGGGTTGGCCCTCCACTTT
CDR3 protein: CASSQSISGGLALHF

clone size: few
V gene: TRBV12-3/TRBV12-4
J gene: TRBJ2-7
D gene: NA
CDR3 DNA: TGTGCCAGCTCCTCCGGGACACCTGGAGAGCAGTACTTC
CDR3 protein: CASSSGTPGEQYF

clone size: NA
V gene: TRBV19
J gene: TRBJ1-2
D gene: TRBD1
CDR3 DNA: TGTGCCAGCAGGGGGCGCGGCTATGGCTACACCTTC
CDR3 protein: CASRGRGYGYTF

clone size: NA
V gene: TRBV7-9
J gene: TRBJ1-4
D gene: TRBD1
CDR3 DNA: TGTGCCAGCAGCCTAGGGACAGTAGGAACTGAAAAACTGTTTTTT
CDR3 protein: CASSLGTVGTEKLFF

clone size: NA
V gene: TRBV7-3
J gene: TRBJ2-3
D gene: NA
CDR3 DNA: TGTGCCAGCAGCTCCCGGACTTATACAGATACGCAGTATTTT
CDR3 protein: CASSSRTYTDTQYF

clone size: NA
V gene: TRBV19
J gene: TRBJ1-5
D gene: NA
CDR3 DNA: TGTGCCAGTAGTACCTCCGACAGTTACTATAGCAATCAGCCCCAGCATTTT
CDR3 protein: CASSTSDSYYSNQPQHF

clone size: NA
V gene: TRBV19
J gene: TRBJ1-5
D gene: TRBD1
CDR3 DNA: TGTGCCACTCTTGACCGGGACAGGGTGTTAGTAGGTCAGCCCCAGCATTTT
CDR3 protein: CATLDRDRVLVGQPQHF

clone size: NA
V gene: TRBV28
J gene: TRBJ1-6
D gene: TRBD1
CDR3 DNA: TGTGCCAGCAGTTACAGGGGAAGCTTTTATAATTCACCCCTCCACTTT
CDR3 protein: CASSYRGSFYNSPLHF